The clone carrying this TCR beta chain was seen a few times. Antigen: not known. This entry is derived from a study of T cell repertoires in cytomegalovirus infection. Study information: TCR beta signatures that were public indicated CMV infection and matching HLA type. Whole-study results and caveats: What dominated the ex vivo response were HLA-C-restricted CMV-specific TCR beta clonotypes. Cumulative public TCR beta family frequency identified carriers of CMV plus the relevant HLA.

TCRdb reprocessed the reads via MiXCR and lists one record per CDR3 protein. The sample holds hundreds of thousands of distinct CDR3 sequences, around 24% seen once. This CDR3 spans 15 amino acids. Germline CDR1 SEHNR, CDR2 FQNEAQ (reference sequence). The V end lost 4 bases, the J end lost 6 bases, and 16 bases lay between the germline ends. The sequence was collected from a human donor in good health (CMV status not recorded). Some clones in this sample may be carry-over from other donors' samples. Sequencing was carried out using CD8+ T cells from PBMCs. This chain joins TRBV7-9 and TRBJ1-5; D remains ambiguous. The CDR3 DNA reads as TGTGCCAGCAGCTCCTCTGGTATCCCTCGTCAGCCCCAGCATTTT. This gives the protein CASSSSGIPRQPQHF.